This entry is about one T cell receptor (beta chain). Sequencing was performed with immunoSEQ multiplex PCR; in TCRdb, only in-frame clones are kept and a portion is missing. The sample yields about 490,000 clones, around 85% seen once. The sample comes from a study of shared clonotypes between healthy human individuals. Source material: PBMCs. This receptor was identified in a woman in her thirties or forties in good health. Some clones in this sample may be carry-over from other donors' samples.

In nucleotides, the CDR3 is TGTGCCAGCAGCAGGACCGTATACAATGAGCAGTTCTTC. It is translated as CASSRTVYNEQFF. The rearrangement uses TRBV5-8 and TRBJ2-1; D unresolved. The CDR3 covers 13 residues. CDR1 and CDR2 (germline): SGHTS, YDEGEE. The V gene lost 4 bases and the J gene lost 4 bases, with 9 bases spanning the gap.